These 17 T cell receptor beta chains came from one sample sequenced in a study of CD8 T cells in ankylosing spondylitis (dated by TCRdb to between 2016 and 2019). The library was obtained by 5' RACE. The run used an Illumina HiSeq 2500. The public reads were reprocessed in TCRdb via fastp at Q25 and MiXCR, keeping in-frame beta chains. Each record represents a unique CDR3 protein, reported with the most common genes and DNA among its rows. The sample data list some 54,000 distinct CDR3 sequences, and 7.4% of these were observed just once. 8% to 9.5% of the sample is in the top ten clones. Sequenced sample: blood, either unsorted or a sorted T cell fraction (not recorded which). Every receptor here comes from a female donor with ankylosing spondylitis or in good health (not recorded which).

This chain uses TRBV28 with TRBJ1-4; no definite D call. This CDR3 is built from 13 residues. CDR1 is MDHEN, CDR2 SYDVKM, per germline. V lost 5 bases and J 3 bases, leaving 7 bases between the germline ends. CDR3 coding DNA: TGTGCCAGCAGTACCCCGGCTAATGAAAAACTGTTTTTT. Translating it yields CASSTPANEKLFF.

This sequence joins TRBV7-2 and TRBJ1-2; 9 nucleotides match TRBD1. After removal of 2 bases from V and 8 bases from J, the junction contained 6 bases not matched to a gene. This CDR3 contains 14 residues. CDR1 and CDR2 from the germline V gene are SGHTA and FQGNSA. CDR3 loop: CASSLPTGGAGYTF. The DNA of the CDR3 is TGTGCCAGCAGCTTACCCACAGGGGGCGCCGGCTACACCTTC.

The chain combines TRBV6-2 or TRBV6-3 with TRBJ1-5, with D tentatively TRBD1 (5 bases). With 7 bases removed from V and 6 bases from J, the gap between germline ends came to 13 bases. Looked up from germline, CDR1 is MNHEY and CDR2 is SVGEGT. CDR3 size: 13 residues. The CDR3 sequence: CASTRIGGQPQHF. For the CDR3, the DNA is TGTGCCAGCACCAGGATTGGGGGTCAGCCCCAGCATTTT.

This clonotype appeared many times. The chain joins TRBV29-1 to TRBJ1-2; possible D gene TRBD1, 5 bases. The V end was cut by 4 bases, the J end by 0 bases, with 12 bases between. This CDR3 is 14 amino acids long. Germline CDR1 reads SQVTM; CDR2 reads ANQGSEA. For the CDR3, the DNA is TGCAGCGTTGCGAGGGACCGAGCTAACTATGGCTACACCTTC. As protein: CSVARDRANYGYTF.

The CDR3 sequence: CSVEEGGDTQYF. The CDR3 DNA is TGCAGCGTTGAGGAGGGGGGAGATACGCAGTATTTT. This rearrangement joins TRBV29-1 to TRBJ2-3, with D tentatively TRBD1 or TRBD2 (6 bases each). CDR1 SQVTM and CDR2 ANQGSEA come from the germline V gene. The V and J ends lost 3 bases and 5 bases respectively, with 9 bases between them. The CDR3 has 12 residues.

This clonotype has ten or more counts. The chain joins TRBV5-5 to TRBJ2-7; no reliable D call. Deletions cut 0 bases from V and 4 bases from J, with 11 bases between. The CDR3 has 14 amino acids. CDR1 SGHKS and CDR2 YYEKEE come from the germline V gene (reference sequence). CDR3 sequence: CASSLDPVTYEQYV. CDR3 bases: TGTGCCAGCAGCTTGGACCCAGTGACTTACGAGCAGTACGTC.

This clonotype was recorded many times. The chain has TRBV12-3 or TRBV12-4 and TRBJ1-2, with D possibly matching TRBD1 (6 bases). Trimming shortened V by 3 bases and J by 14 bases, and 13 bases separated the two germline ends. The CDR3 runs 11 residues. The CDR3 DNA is TGTGCCAGCAGTTTGGGGGCGGCGGTAACCTTC. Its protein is CASSLGAAVTF.

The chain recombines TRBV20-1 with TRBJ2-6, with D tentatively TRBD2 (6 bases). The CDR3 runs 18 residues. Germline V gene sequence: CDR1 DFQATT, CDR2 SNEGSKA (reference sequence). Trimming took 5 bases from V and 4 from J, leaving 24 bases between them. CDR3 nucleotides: TGCAGTGCTCCCGTGGGTATAATCAAGGCGGGAGGGGCCAACGTCCTGACTTTC. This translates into CSAPVGIIKAGGANVLTF.

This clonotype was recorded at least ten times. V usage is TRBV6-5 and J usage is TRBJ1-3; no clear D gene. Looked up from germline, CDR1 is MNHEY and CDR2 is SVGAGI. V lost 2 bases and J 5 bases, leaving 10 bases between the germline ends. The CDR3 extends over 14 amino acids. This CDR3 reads CASSYAQMRNTIYF. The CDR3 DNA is TGTGCCAGCAGTTACGCACAGATGAGAAACACCATATATTTT.

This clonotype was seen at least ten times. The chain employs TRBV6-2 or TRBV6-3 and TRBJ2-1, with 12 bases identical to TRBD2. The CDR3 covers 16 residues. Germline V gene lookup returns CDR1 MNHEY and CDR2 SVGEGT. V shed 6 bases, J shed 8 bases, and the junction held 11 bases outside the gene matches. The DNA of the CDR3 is TGTGCCAGCAGGCGACTAGCGGGGGTTCGACCGGATGAGCAGTTCTTC. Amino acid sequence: CASRRLAGVRPDEQFF.

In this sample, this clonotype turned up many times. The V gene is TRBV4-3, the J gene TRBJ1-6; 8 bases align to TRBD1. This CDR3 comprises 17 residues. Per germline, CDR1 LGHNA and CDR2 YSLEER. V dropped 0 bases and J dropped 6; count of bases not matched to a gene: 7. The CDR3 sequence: CASSQEWTGRVNSPLHF. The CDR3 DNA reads TGCGCCAGCAGCCAAGAATGGACAGGGAGGGTTAATTCACCCCTCCACTTT.

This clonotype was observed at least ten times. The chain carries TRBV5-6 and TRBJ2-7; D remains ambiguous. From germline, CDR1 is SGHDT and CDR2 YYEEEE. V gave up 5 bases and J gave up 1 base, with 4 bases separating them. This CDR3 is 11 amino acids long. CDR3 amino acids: CASSRSYEQYV. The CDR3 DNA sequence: TGTGCCAGCAGTCGGTCCTACGAGCAGTACGTC.

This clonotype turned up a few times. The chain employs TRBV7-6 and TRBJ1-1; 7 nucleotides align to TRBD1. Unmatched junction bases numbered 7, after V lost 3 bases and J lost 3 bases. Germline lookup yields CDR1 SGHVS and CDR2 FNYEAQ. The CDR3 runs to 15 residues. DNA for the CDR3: TGTGCCAGCAGCTTTCCGACAGGGCTAGACACTGAAGCTTTCTTT. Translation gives CASSFPTGLDTEAFF.

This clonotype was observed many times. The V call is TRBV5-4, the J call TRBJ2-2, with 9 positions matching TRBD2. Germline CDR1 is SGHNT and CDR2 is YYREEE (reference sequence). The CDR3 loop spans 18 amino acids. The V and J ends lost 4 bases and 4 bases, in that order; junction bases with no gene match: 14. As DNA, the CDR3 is TGTGCCAGCAGCCCTGGGGTATTGGGACTAGCAGGCACCGGGGAGCTGTTTTTT. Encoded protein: CASSPGVLGLAGTGELFF.

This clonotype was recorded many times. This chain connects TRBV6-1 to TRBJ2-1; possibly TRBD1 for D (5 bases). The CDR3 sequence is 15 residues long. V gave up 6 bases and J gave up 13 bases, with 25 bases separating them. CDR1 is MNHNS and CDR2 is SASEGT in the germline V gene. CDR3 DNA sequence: TGTGCCAGCAGCATGTATAGTGGGGCCACCTCAGACCAGTTCTTC. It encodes CASSMYSGATSDQFF.

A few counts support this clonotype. CDR3 in DNA: TGCAGTGCCCCGGGACTAGCGGACTACAATGAGCAGTTCTTC. Amino acids: CSAPGLADYNEQFF. V and J are TRBV20-1 and TRBJ2-1, with TRBD2 matching over 11 bases. Germline V CDR1 and CDR2: DFQATT, SNEGSKA (reference sequence). V lost 6 bases, J lost 3 bases, and 4 bases stayed unmatched. The CDR3 sequence is 14 residues long.

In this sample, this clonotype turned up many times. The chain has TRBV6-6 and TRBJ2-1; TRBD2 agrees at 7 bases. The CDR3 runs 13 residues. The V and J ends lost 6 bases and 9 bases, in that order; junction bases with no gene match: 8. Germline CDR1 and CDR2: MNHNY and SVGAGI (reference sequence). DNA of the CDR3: TGTGCCAGCAGACCCCCATGGGAGGGTGAGCAGTTCTTC. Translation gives CASRPPWEGEQFF.